The text below deals with one T cell receptor (beta chain). Its antigen is undetermined. This sample was included in a study of CD8+CD57+ T cells in acquired aplastic anemia. Study context: Sorted CD4+ and CD8+ cells yielded roughly 3.2 ug of DNA on average. Regarding the study as a whole: Significance was not reached for CD8+ Simpson's diversity between patients and controls. Roughly 31 CD8+ CDR3 sequences occurred in both the patients and the controls.

According to the study, genomic DNA was the template for TCR beta VDJ and CDR3 profiling. Each CDR3 protein gets one entry after TCRdb re-called the reads with MiXCR. The data contain around 190,000 distinct CDR3 sequences, roughly 50% of them seen just once; the ten biggest clones take up about an eighth. Those patients picked for sequencing had displayed CD8+CD57+ cell expansion on flow cytometry. No therapy was given to patients before blood sampling. V was clipped by 1 base and J by 2 bases, with 9 bases between them. The CDR3 sequence is 14 residues long. In germline, CDR1 is LNHNV, CDR2 YYDKDF (reference sequence).

The sequence came from a human donor with aplastic anemia. Specimen: sorted CD4+, CD8+, or CD8+CD57+ T cells (not recorded which) from PBMCs. J is TRBJ2-7 and V is TRBV15; D ambiguous. The DNA for the CDR3 is TGTGCCACCAGCAGAGTGGACGCGACCTACGAGCAGTACTTC. It codes for CATSRVDATYEQYF.